This record looks at one T cell receptor (beta chain) sequence and its context. Only in-frame clones appear in the TCRdb table, and some are missing; sequencing was by immunoSEQ multiplex PCR. The table has some 460,000 clones, around 89% seen once. These data come from a study of Ad26.COV2.S vaccination and SARS-CoV-2 variants. Sample treatment: 15 to 20 received Ad26.COV2.S at low or high dose, single or two shots; about five received placebo; per-sample allocation not given. The investigators took samples on day 63 after the first vaccine or placebo injection. CDR3 length: 17 residues. Germline CDR1 reads SGDLS; CDR2 reads YYNGEE. After removal of 3 bases from V and 1 base from J, the junction contained 5 bases not matched to a gene.

This sequence originates from a person aged 18-60 years who received the Ad26.COV2.S COVID-19 vaccine or a placebo. The source material was peripheral blood, sampled in a trial of Ad26.COV2.S vaccine versus placebo. The gene calls are TRBV9 and TRBJ2-1, with TRBD2 matching 12 bases. The CDR3 region is CASSALLAGGSYNEQFF. The CDR3 DNA follows: TGTGCCAGCAGCGCCTTACTAGCGGGAGGTTCCTACAATGAGCAGTTCTTC.